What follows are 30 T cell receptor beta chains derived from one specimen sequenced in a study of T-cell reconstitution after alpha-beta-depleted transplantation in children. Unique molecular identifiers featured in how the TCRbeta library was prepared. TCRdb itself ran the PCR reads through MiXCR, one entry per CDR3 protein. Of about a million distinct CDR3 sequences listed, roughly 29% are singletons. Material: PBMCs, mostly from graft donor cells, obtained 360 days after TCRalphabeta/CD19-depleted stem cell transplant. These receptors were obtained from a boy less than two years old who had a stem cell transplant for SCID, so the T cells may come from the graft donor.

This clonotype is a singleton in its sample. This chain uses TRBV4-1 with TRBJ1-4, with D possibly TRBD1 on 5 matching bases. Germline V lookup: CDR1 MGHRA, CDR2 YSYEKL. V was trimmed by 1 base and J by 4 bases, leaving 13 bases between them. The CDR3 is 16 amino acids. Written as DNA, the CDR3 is TGCGCCAGCAGCCAAGCCTGGGGGACGGTTAATGAAAAACTGTTTTTT. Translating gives CASSQAWGTVNEKLFF.

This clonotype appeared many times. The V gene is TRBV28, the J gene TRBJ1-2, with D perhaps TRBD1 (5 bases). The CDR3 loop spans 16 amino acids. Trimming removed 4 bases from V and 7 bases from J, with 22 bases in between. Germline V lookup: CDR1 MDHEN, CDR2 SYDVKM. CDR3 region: CASSSSSTAYPRGYTF. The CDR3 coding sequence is TGTGCCAGCAGTTCCTCCTCGACAGCTTACCCCCGTGGCTACACCTTC.

The CDR3 reads CASSLRDGKNIQYF. DNA for the CDR3: TGTGCCAGCAGCCTCCGGGACGGCAAAAACATTCAGTACTTC. The genes are TRBV12-3 or TRBV12-4 and TRBJ2-4; D is perhaps TRBD1 or TRBD2 (5 bases each). Trimming shortened V by 6 bases and J by 3 bases, and 12 bases separated the two germline ends. This CDR3 is 14 amino acids long.

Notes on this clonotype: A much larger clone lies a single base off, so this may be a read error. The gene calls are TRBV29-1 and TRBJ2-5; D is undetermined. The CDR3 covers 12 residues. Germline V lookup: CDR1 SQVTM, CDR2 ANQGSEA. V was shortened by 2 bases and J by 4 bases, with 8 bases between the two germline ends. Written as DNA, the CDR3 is TGCAGCGTTGAACGGATGGCAGAGACCCAGTACTTC. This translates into CSVERMAETQYF.

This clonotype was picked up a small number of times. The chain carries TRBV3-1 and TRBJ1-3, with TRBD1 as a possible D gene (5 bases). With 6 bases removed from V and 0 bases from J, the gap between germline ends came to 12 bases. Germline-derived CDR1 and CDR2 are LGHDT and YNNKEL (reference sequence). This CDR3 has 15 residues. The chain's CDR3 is CASRRGAGSGNTIYF. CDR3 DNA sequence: TGTGCCAGCAGGCGAGGGGCCGGCTCTGGAAACACCATATATTTT.

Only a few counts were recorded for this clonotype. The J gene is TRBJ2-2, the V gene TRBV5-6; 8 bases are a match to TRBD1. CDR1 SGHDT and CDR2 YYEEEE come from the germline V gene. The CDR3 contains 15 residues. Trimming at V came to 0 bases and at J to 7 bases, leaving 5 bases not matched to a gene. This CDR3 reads CASSLGTGYNGELFF. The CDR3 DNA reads TGTGCCAGCAGCTTGGGGACAGGGTATAACGGGGAGCTGTTTTTT.

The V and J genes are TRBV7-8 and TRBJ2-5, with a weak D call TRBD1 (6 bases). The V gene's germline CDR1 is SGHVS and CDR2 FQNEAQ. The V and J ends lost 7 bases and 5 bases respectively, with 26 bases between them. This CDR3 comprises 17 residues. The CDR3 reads CASTLTGTPRMGETQYF. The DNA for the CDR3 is TGTGCCAGCACCCTGACCGGGACACCCAGGATGGGGGAGACCCAGTACTTC.

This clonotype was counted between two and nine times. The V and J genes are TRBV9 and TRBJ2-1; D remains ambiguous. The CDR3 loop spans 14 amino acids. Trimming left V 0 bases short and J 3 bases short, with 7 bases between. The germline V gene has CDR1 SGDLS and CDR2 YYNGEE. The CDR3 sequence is CASSVGGDYNEQFF. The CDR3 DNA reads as TGTGCCAGCAGCGTAGGTGGAGACTACAATGAGCAGTTCTTC.

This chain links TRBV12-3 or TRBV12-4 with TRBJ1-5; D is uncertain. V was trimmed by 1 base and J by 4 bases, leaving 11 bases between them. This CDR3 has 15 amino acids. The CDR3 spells CASSLGMVSNQPQHF. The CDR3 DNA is TGTGCCAGCAGTTTAGGTATGGTTTCGAATCAGCCCCAGCATTTT.

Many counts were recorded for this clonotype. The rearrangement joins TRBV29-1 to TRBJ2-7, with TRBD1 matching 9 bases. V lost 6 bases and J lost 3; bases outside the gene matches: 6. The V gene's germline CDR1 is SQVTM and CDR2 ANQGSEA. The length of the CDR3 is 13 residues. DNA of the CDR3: TGCAGCGTACAAACGGACAGGGGCTACGAGCAGTACTTC. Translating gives CSVQTDRGYEQYF.

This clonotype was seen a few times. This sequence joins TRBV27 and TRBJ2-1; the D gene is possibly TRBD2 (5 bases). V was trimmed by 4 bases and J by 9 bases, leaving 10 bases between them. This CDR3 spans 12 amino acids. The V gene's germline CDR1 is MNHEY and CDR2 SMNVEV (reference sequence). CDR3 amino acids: CASSYSAGEQFF. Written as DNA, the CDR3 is TGTGCCAGCAGTTACAGCGCGGGTGAGCAGTTCTTC.

For the CDR3, the DNA is TGTGCCAGCAGCTTGGCGACTGACTATGGCTACACCTTC. Protein product: CASSLATDYGYTF. This chain uses TRBV5-5 with TRBJ1-2; D uncertain. V lost 0 bases, J lost 3 bases, and 6 bases lay in between. The length of the CDR3 is 13 residues. Germline V gene sequence: CDR1 SGHKS, CDR2 YYEKEE (reference sequence).

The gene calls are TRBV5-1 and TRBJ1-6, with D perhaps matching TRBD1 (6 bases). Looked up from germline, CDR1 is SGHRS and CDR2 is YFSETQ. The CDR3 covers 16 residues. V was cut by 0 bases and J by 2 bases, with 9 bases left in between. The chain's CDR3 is CASSLGTVPYNSPLHF. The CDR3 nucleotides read TGCGCCAGCAGCTTGGGGACAGTCCCCTATAATTCACCCCTCCACTTT.

The CDR3 is CASSRGGAETDTQYF. DNA of the CDR3: TGTGCCAGCAGCCGCGGGGGGGCGGAGACAGATACGCAGTATTTT. This chain uses TRBV7-9 with TRBJ2-3; 9 bases map to TRBD2. The CDR3 totals 15 residues. The V gene end was trimmed by 5 bases and the J gene end by 3 bases; junction bases not matched to a gene: 6. The germline gives CDR1 SEHNR, CDR2 FQNEAQ (reference sequence). The variable domain in full, with the rest retrieved from reference TRBV7-9 and TRBJ2-3, is DTGVSQNPRHKITKRGQNVTFRCDPISEHNRLYWYRQTLGQGPEFLTYFQNEAQLEKSRLLSDRFSAERPKGSFSTLEIQRTEQGDSAMYLCASSRGGAETDTQYFGPGTRLTVL.

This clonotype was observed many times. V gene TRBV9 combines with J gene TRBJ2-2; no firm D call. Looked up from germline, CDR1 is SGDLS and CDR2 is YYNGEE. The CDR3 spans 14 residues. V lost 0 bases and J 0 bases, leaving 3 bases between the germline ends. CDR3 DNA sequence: TGTGCCAGCAGCGTAGGGACGAACACCGGGGAGCTGTTTTTT. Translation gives CASSVGTNTGELFF.

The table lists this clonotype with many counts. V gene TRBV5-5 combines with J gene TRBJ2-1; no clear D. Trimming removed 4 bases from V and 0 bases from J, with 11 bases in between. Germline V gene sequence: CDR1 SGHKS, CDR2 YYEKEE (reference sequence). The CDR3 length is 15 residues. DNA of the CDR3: TGTGCCAGCAGCCTAGACACCAGCTCCTACAATGAGCAGTTCTTC. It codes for CASSLDTSSYNEQFF.

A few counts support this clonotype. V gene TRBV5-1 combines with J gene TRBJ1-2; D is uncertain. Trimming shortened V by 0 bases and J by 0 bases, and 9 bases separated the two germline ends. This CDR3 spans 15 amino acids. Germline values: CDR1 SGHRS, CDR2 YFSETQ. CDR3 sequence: CASSLEGVANYGYTF. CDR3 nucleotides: TGCGCCAGCAGCTTGGAGGGCGTCGCTAACTATGGCTACACCTTC.

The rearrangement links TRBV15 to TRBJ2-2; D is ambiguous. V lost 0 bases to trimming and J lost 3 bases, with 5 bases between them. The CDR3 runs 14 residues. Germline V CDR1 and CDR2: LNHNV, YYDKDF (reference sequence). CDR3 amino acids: CATSRDLDTGELFF. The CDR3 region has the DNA TGTGCCACCAGCAGAGATTTGGACACCGGGGAGCTGTTTTTT.

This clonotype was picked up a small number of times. CDR3 sequence reads: CSARDFGGDSPLHF. In nucleotides, the CDR3 is TGCAGTGCTAGAGATTTTGGGGGGGATTCACCCCTCCACTTT. The J gene is TRBJ1-6, the V gene TRBV20-1; tentative D call: TRBD1 (5 bases). The CDR3 has 14 amino acids. The germline gives CDR1 DFQATT, CDR2 SNEGSKA (reference sequence). V gave up 0 bases and J gave up 8 bases, with 11 bases separating them.

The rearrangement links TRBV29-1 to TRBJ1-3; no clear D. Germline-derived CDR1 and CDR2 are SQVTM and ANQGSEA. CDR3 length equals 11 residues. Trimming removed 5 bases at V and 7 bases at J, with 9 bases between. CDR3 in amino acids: CSVSSRNTIYF. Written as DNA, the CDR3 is TGCAGCGTTTCGAGTCGGAACACCATATATTTT.

DNA for the CDR3: TGTGCCAGCAGTTACTATGGATTAACTAGCGGGGGAATATACGAGCAGTACTTC. Residues: CASSYYGLTSGGIYEQYF. This sequence joins TRBV6-2 or TRBV6-3 and TRBJ2-7; 11 bases agree with TRBD2. The V gene's germline CDR1 is MNHEY and CDR2 SVGEGT. The CDR3 is made up of 18 amino acids. The trim removed 1 base at V and 4 bases at J, leaving 12 bases unmatched.

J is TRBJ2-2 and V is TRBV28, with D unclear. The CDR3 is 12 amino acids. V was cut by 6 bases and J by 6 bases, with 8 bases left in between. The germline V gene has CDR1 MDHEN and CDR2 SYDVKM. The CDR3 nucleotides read TGTGCCAGCAGGACCTTCGCCGGGGAGCTGTTTTTT. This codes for CASRTFAGELFF.

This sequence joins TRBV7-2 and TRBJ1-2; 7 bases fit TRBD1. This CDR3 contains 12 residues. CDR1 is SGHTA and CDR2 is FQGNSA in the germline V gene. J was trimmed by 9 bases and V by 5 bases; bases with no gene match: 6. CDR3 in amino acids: CASSLTGASYTF. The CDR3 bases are TGTGCCAGCAGCCTAACAGGGGCGAGCTACACCTTC. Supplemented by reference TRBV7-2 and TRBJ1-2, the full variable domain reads GAGVSQSPSNKVTEKGKDVELRCDPISGHTALYWYRQSLGQGLEFLIYFQGNSAPDKSGLPSDRFSAERTGGSVSTLTIQRTQQEDSAVYLCASSLTGASYTFGSGTRLTVV.

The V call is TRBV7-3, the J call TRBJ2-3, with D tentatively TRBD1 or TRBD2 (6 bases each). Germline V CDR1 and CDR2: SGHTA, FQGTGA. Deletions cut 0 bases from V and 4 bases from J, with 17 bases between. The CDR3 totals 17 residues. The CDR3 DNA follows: TGTGCCAGCAGCTTAACGGTCTTACGGGGGCGGCCAGATACGCAGTATTTT. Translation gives CASSLTVLRGRPDTQYF.

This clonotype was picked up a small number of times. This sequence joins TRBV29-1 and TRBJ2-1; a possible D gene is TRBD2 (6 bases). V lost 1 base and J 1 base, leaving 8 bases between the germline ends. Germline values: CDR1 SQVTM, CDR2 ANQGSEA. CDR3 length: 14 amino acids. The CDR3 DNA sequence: TGCAGCGTTGAAGGGGGGGATTCCTACAATGAGCAGTTCTTC. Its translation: CSVEGGDSYNEQFF.

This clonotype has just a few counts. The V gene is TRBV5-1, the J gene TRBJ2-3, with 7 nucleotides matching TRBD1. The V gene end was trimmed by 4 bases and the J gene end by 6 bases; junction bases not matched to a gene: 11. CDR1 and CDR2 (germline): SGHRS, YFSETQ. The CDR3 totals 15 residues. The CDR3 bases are TGCGCCAGCAGCAAGGGACAGACTACACCGGATACGCAGTATTTT. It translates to CASSKGQTTPDTQYF.

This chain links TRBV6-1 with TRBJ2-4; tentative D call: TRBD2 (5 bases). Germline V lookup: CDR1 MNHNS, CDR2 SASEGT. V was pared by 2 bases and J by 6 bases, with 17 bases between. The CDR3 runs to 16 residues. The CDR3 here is CASSEFVPLAGNIQYF. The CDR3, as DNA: TGTGCCAGCAGTGAATTCGTACCACTCGCGGGAAACATTCAGTACTTC.

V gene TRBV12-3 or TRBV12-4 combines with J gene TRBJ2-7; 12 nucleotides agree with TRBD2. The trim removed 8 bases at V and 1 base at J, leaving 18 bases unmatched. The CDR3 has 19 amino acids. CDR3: CASCPISAGTSGPSYEQYF. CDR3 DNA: TGTGCCAGCTGTCCCATCTCCGCCGGGACTAGCGGGCCATCCTACGAGCAGTACTTC.

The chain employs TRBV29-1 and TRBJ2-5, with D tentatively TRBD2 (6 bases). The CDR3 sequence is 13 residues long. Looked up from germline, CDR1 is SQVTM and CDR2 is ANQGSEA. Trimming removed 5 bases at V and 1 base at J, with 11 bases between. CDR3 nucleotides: TGCAGCGTTCGAACTAGCATCCAAGAGACCCAGTACTTC. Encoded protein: CSVRTSIQETQYF. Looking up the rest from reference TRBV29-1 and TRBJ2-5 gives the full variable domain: SAVISQKPSRDICQRGTSLTIQCQVDSQVTMMFWYRQQPGQSLTLIATANQGSEATYESGFVIDKFPISRPNLTFSTLTVSNMSPEDSSIYLCSVRTSIQETQYFGPGTRLLVL.

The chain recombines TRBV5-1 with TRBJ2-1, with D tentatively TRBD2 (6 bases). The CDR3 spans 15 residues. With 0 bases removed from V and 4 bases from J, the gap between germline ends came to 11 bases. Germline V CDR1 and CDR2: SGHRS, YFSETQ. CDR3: CASSLGTTRYNEQFF. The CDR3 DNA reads TGCGCCAGCAGCTTGGGGACTACCCGATACAATGAGCAGTTCTTC.